This TCR beta chain was sequenced during a study of cytomegalovirus exposure and HLA in healthy donors. General study points: TCR beta V- and J-gene trimming, according to a later analysis, was linked to a missense DCLRE1C variant. With further analysis later on, most CMV-associated TCR beta chains appeared HLA-restricted.

Note on this clone: The antigen remains undetermined.

PCR primers comprised 60 Vbeta and 13 Jbeta primers. The method was immunoSEQ multiplex PCR; TCRdb's version includes in-frame clones alone and lacks a portion of them. The data hold some 150,000 clones, with about 82% observed a single time. The receptor comes from a male donor in good health and CMV-seronegative. The sequenced material came from PBMCs.

The CDR3 here is CASSEEGGGAETQYF. CDR3 bases: TGTGCCAGCAGTGAAGAGGGCGGGGGGGCGGAGACCCAGTACTTC. The chain is built from TRBV6-1 and TRBJ2-5; 9 positions match TRBD2. From germline, CDR1 is MNHNS and CDR2 SASEGT. With 1 base clipped from V and 5 bases from J, the junction kept 5 bases outside the gene matches. This CDR3 spans 15 amino acids.